The 13 T cell receptor beta chains presented below share a single source sample, sequenced in a study of shared T cell receptors in the human thymus. The table came from immunoSEQ multiplex PCR; TCRdb's copy has only in-frame clones and leaves some out. The data hold hundreds of thousands of clones, with approximately 80% observed a single time. The sample was also linked to a second study, of human thymus T cells.

The sample taken for sequencing was thymocytes. Receptor source: a boy under two years old with a congenital heart defect.

This clone was counted only a few times. V usage is TRBV5-1 and J usage is TRBJ2-7; 9 nucleotides agree with TRBD1. This CDR3 has 17 amino acids. The V gene's germline CDR1 is SGHRS and CDR2 YFSETQ. Trimming took 0 bases from V and 3 from J; bases not matched to a gene: 10. As DNA, the CDR3 is TGCGCCAGCAGCTTGGGCCTGGGGGGGACAGGGAACTACGAGCAGTACTTC. This translates into CASSLGLGGTGNYEQYF.

The chain combines TRBV12-5 with TRBJ1-3; no clear D gene. Trimming shortened V by 6 bases and J by 0 bases, and 15 bases separated the two germline ends. This CDR3 comprises 16 residues. Germline CDR1 LGHNT, CDR2 FRNRAP. In nucleotides, the CDR3 is TGTGCTAGTGGAACTCGTAGTATTCGCTCTGGAAACACCATATATTTT. The encoded protein is CASGTRSIRSGNTIYF.

The chain uses TRBV2 and TRBJ1-1; D remains ambiguous. Germline-derived CDR1 and CDR2 are SNHLY and FYNNEI. V gave up 7 bases and J gave up 10 bases, with 13 bases separating them. The CDR3 is 11 residues long. CDR3: CASIRGTRAFF. The CDR3 bases are TGTGCCAGCATCCGGGGTACGCGAGCTTTCTTT.

The CDR3 sequence is CASSKTSGNEQFF. DNA for the CDR3: TGTGCCAGCAGCAAGACTAGCGGCAATGAGCAGTTCTTC. The chain uses TRBV5-6 and TRBJ2-1; 9 nucleotides align to TRBD2. The CDR3 is 13 amino acids. Germline lookup yields CDR1 SGHDT and CDR2 YYEEEE. V trimming: 4 bases; J trimming: 6 bases; junction bases outside the gene matches: 2.

This clone was counted only a few times. This chain joins TRBV5-4 and TRBJ2-4, with no clear D. Trimming left V 3 bases short and J 0 bases short, with 10 bases between. The CDR3 is made up of 15 amino acids. Germline V gene sequence: CDR1 SGHNT, CDR2 YYREEE (reference sequence). The CDR3 DNA sequence: TGTGCCAGCAGCTCAGACTTTCTAGCCAAAAACATTCAGTACTTC. This encodes CASSSDFLAKNIQYF.

This chain links TRBV28 with TRBJ2-5, with 9 bases that match TRBD1. This CDR3 comprises 15 residues. The ends lost 4 bases at V and 4 bases at J; junction bases unmatched: 7. Germline V gene sequence: CDR1 MDHEN, CDR2 SYDVKM. CDR3 coding DNA: TGTGCCAGCAGTTCACAACAGGGGGCGGGAGAGACCCAGTACTTC. Amino acid sequence: CASSSQQGAGETQYF. Full variable domain (outside the CDR3, taken from reference TRBV28 and TRBJ2-5): DVKVTQSSRYLVKRTGEKVFLECVQDMDHENMFWYRQDPGLGLRLIYFSYDVKMKEKGDIPEGYSVSREKKERFSLILESASTNQTSMYLCASSSQQGAGETQYFGPGTRLLVL.

The chain employs TRBV6-1 and TRBJ2-5; D not resolved. Germline CDR1 and CDR2: MNHNS and SASEGT. Between the trimmed V and J ends, which lost 3 bases and 1 base, there was a span of 9 bases. This CDR3 is 14 amino acids long. The CDR3 protein is CASSDGKRQETQYF. The CDR3 coding sequence is TGTGCCAGCAGTGACGGCAAGCGCCAAGAGACCCAGTACTTC.

The genes are TRBV7-9 and TRBJ1-1; D perhaps matches TRBD1 (6 bases). The CDR3 is 15 residues long. Trimming took 2 bases from V and 3 from J, leaving 13 bases between them. The germline CDR1 and CDR2 sequences are SEHNR and FQNEAQ (reference sequence). In nucleotides, the CDR3 is TGTGCCAGCAGCTTACTGGGCCGGACAGACACTGAAGCTTTCTTT. The encoded protein is CASSLLGRTDTEAFF.

This chain connects TRBV21-1 to TRBJ2-7; TRBD2 is the table's D call, not checked against the DNA. TRBV21-1 is recorded as a pseudogene. This CDR3 contains 17 residues. The DNA for the CDR3 is TGTGCCAGCAGCAAAGAGCCGGGACTACAAAGCTCCTACGAGCAGTACTTC. It encodes CASSKEPGLQSSYEQYF.

The rearrangement links TRBV11-2 to TRBJ2-5; 8 positions match TRBD2. From germline, CDR1 is SGHAT and CDR2 FQNNGV. V dropped 2 bases and J dropped 2; count of bases not matched to a gene: 13. CDR3 size: 18 residues. DNA of the CDR3: TGTGCCAGCAGCTTATATCTCCGGGGGGGCGAGGGGCAAGAGACCCAGTACTTC. It translates to CASSLYLRGGEGQETQYF.

This clone occurred once. The chain combines TRBV30 with TRBJ2-3; weak D call: TRBD1 (6 bases). There are 14 residues in the CDR3. Trimming took off 2 bases at V and 7 bases at J, with 16 bases between the two ends. CDR1 is GTSNPN, CDR2 SVGIG, per germline (reference sequence). The CDR3 DNA is TGTGCCTGGAGTAAGGGGGACGCTAACTATACGCAGTATTTT. Protein: CAWSKGDANYTQYF.

V and J are TRBV7-6 and TRBJ2-7; TRBD2 matches 8 bases. CDR1 and CDR2 (germline): SGHVS, FNYEAQ. The CDR3 runs 16 residues. Losses at the gene ends were 4 bases for V and 0 bases for J; bases not matched to a gene: 8. CDR3 protein: CASSSRLAPSSYEQYF. The CDR3 nucleotides read TGTGCCAGCAGCTCTCGACTAGCGCCTAGCTCCTACGAGCAGTACTTC.

CDR3 region: CASSFGGSTYEQYF. CDR3 sequence (DNA): TGTGCCAGCAGCTTCGGCGGGAGTACCTACGAGCAGTACTTC. The V gene is TRBV5-6, the J gene TRBJ2-7; 7 nucleotides agree with TRBD2. From germline, CDR1 is SGHDT and CDR2 YYEEEE. The junction had 4 bases not matched to a gene; V was cut back by 2 bases and J by 2 bases. This CDR3 spans 14 amino acids. Using reference TRBV5-6 and TRBJ2-7 for the parts outside the CDR3, the full variable domain is DAGVTQSPTHLIKTRGQQVTLRCSPKSGHDTVSWYQQALGQGPQFIFQYYEEEERQRGNFPDRFSGHQFPNYSSELNVNALLLGDSALYLCASSFGGSTYEQYFGPGTRLTVT.